The entry below gives a single T cell receptor beta chain sequence along with its context. No antigen is known for it. No per-base quality is available; no much larger clone lies one base away. TCRbeta CDR3 regions were sequenced with the immunoSEQ Assay. After extraction, genomic DNA underwent amplification by bias-controlled multiplex PCR, followed by high-throughput sequencing. Processing in the source paper ran as follows. Collapsing and filtering of sequences were performed to quantify the absolute abundance of each unique TCRbeta CDR3 region. T cell fraction was estimated by normalization of TCRbeta template counts to usable DNA, with usable DNA being measured through amplification of reference genes present in all nucleated cells. Repertoire TCRs were annotated as SARS-CoV-2-specific by exact matching of V gene, CDR3 amino acid sequence and J gene to a known reactive TCR set. The reference SARS-CoV-2 TCR set was derived from MIRA and filtered for enrichment in COVID-19-positive ImmuneCODE repertoires, a step that removed public or cross-reactive TCRs. Using the MIRA antigens, annotated TCRs were further analysed by specific ORF or by position within an ORF. Breadth was defined as annotated unique rearrangements over total unique productive rearrangements; depth was the summed frequency of those rearrangements. Two-sided Wilcoxon rank-sum tests were used to compare TCR breadth between groups. TCRdb carries this immuneACCESS record with in-frame sequences only. Its versions omit some clonotypes, under half of them owing to an unresolved V gene in the studies checked, with the rest unexplained. The DNA was the basis for D and trimming; V, J and clone size are from that table. Present in this sample are approximately 250,000 clones, around 90% of which were seen just once. Just under 3% of the sample is held by the ten biggest clonotypes.

The data are from a study of Ad26.COV2.S vaccination and SARS-CoV-2 variants (dated by TCRdb to the early 2020s). Background on the whole study: Donors in the vaccine arm were drawn from COV1001, a multicentre, randomized, double-blind, placebo-controlled phase I-IIa trial testing Ad26.COV2.S in healthy adults. Ad26.COV2.S was administered intramuscularly at a dose of 5x10^10 or 1x10^11 viral particles, either as one shot or as two shots given 56 days apart. TCRbeta repertoire sequencing was used to assess the specificity and breadth of SARS-CoV-2-reactive T cell receptors after Ad26.COV2.S vaccination. The TCR-sequenced set comprised around 32 samples: some 20 Ad26.COV2.S vaccine recipients, 5 placebo recipients and 8 SARS-CoV-2 convalescent individuals. Participants in the trial were split at random into five groups of five each, receiving low-dose or high-dose Ad26.COV2.S once or twice, or else placebo on both occasions. Investigators did not know the trial group allocation while performing experiments and assessing outcomes. Overall results and qualifications from the work: After vaccination, spike-specific CD8+ and CD4+ T cell responses were reported to show substantial breadth. Vaccine and placebo recipients had similar non-spike TCR breadth, a finding consistent with the vaccine containing only spike. The study was not powered to compare responses between vaccine doses or regimens. Spike-specific TCR breadth was higher in Ad26.COV2.S recipients than in placebo recipients (P = 0.0014). The authors noted that the TCR breadth and depth analyses may have underestimated total T cell responses.

Reading the label with the study, this specimen's treatment or condition is: over 15 received Ad26.COV2.S at low or high dose, single or two shots; about 5 received placebo; per-sample allocation not given. For vaccine and placebo recipients, the sequenced repertoires came from samples collected on day 63 after the first injection. Between 29 July and 7 August 2020, Cohort 1b enrolled some 25 adults aged 18-55 years at one site in Boston, USA. Ad26.COV2.S was a replication-incompetent adenovirus type 26 vector expressing a prefusion-stabilized SARS-CoV-2 spike protein from the original Wuhan strain. The germline V and J ends show losses of 0 bases and 2 bases respectively, and no gene match explains 7 bases of the junction. Looking up the germline V gene yields CDR1 SGHRS and CDR2 YFSETQ. The CDR3 goes from the cysteine to the phenylalanine over 16 residues. Solely the CDR3 DNA is kept, with 48 bases framed from the first base.

The TCR comes from a person between 18 and 60 years old who received the Ad26.COV2.S COVID-19 vaccine or a placebo. The chain is assembled from TRBV5-1 and TRBJ1-1, and TRBD1 aligns with 7 junction nucleotides. The sample consisted of peripheral blood, taken in a trial of Ad26.COV2.S vaccine versus placebo. The DNA sequence follows: TGCGCCAGCAGCTTGGATCCCAGGGGGTACAACACTGAAGCTTTCTTT. Its translation is CASSLDPRGYNTEAFF.